A single T cell receptor (beta chain) is shown here with its context. Antigen: not known. This sample is part of a study of CD8+CD57+ T cells in acquired aplastic anemia. Study results and limitations: Patients and controls were not found to differ significantly in CD8+ Simpson's diversity.

Germline CDR1 and CDR2: SGHVS and FNYEAQ. The CDR3 is 15 amino acids. The trim removed 5 bases at V and 8 bases at J, leaving 9 bases unmatched. Genomic DNA was employed as the template in profiling TCR beta VDJ and CDR3. From the reads, TCRdb called clonotypes with MiXCR, one entry per CDR3 protein. The sample yields under 350,000 distinct CDR3 sequences, 50% to 70% seen once. V gene TRBV7-6 combines with J gene TRBJ2-2; TRBD2 agrees at 9 bases. The TCR sequence derives from a human donor with severe aplastic anemia or a healthy control (not recorded which). Sequencing used sorted CD4+, CD8+, or CD8+CD57+ T cells (not recorded which) from PBMCs. CDR3 region: CASSPAGGTSGELFF. The CDR3 DNA follows: TGTGCCAGCAGCCCAGCGGGAGGCACATCTGGGGAGCTGTTTTTT.